By frequency, the clone carrying this TCR beta chain is medium-sized. Neurodegeneration in patients was confirmed with biomarkers including neurofilament, amyloid-beta and tau. The data originate from a study of CD8 T cells in cerebrospinal fluid in Alzheimer's disease. Per the germline V gene, CDR1 is WSHSY and CDR2 is SAAADI. The CDR3 covers 13 residues. CSF cells underwent 10X single-cell V(D)J and 5' gene-expression profiling. TCRdb processed the 10x single-cell sequencing reads again and assigns one entry to each CDR3 protein, with no DNA. This sample lists more than 1,200 distinct CDR3 sequences; its ten largest clones have approximately 20%.

Sequenced material: cerebrospinal fluid. The sequence was obtained from a human donor with mild cognitive impairment. The chain joins TRBV10-2 to TRBJ2-3; with no DNA, the TCRdb D assignment of TRBD1 cannot be verified. The CDR3 reads CASRKGSTDTQYF.